The entry below gives a single T cell receptor beta chain sequence along with its context. With V trimmed by 0 bases and J by 5 bases, 10 bases remained unmatched. Germline CDR1 reads MGHRA; CDR2 reads YSYEKL. The CDR3 totals 17 residues. Some clones are missing from TCRdb's copy, which holds only in-frame ones; the method was immunoSEQ multiplex PCR. The table has 150,000 to 200,000 clones, more than 80% seen once. The entry originates in a study of control samples from healthy donors and cancer patients. The sample taken for sequencing was blood. The genes are TRBV4-1 and TRBJ1-2; TRBD1 matches 9 bases. This clonotype was sampled from a man aged 30 to 45 in good health. In nucleotides, the CDR3 is TGCGCCAGCAGCCAAGAAAGACGGGGACAGGGCGCGTATGGCTACACCTTC. Translation gives CASSQERRGQGAYGYTF.